Detailed here is one T cell receptor beta chain. What it binds is unknown. This sample was included in a study of T cells expressing NK-cell markers. Making the TCR beta cDNA relied on 5'RACE template switching with UMIs. TCRdb re-called the 5' RACE reads; every CDR3 protein appears as one record, without DNA. The ten most abundant clones cover roughly 1.4% of a sample with roughly 450,000 distinct CDR3 sequences. The study's findings and limits: NKG2C+ dominant clonotypes from over 5 donors made up roughly 1.0-7.5% of CD8+ T cells.

The CDR3 loop spans 14 amino acids. Germline V gives CDR1 KGHDR, CDR2 SFDVKD. The source material was blood T cells: a sorted CD56 or NKG2C T cell subset, CD4+ or CD8+ T cells, or bulk PBMC T cells (not recorded which). V is TRBV24-1 and J is TRBJ2-4; TCRdb reports TRBD1, a call that lacks DNA to check it against. The TCR was taken from a woman between 50 and 59 years old in good health. The CDR3 sequence: CATSGTGAKNIQYF.